Presented here are 6 T cell receptor beta chains from one specimen sequenced in a study of human T cells and chemical hapten exposure. MiXCR, applied by TCRdb to the RACE reads, yields one record per CDR3 protein. This table has more than 90,000 distinct CDR3 sequences, 10% to 12% appearing once. The time point was: patch test 2, 6 weeks after DPC sensitization. The treatment was: therapeutic diphenylcyclopropenone sensitization with weekly scalp DPC. The sequences come from whole blood, collected in connection with sensitization to the hapten diphenylcyclopropenone (DPC). The receptors were gathered from a woman aged 40 to 50 with alopecia areata. Some clones in this sample may be carry-over from other donors' samples.

The V call is TRBV27, the J call TRBJ2-2; D is undetermined. The CDR3 runs 13 residues. Between the trimmed V and J ends, which lost 6 bases and 6 bases, there was a span of 11 bases. Germline CDR1 is MNHEY and CDR2 is SMNVEV (reference sequence). CDR3 amino acids: CASSPYRPGELFF. CDR3 nucleotide sequence: TGTGCCAGCAGCCCCTACCGGCCCGGGGAGCTGTTTTTT.

This clonotype was recorded at least ten times. V and J are TRBV29-1 and TRBJ2-3; D unclear. Germline CDR1 is SQVTM and CDR2 is ANQGSEA. The V and J ends lost 8 bases and 2 bases respectively, with 14 bases between them. This CDR3 comprises 13 residues. The chain's CDR3 is CSTRRTYTDTQYF. Written as DNA, the CDR3 is TGCAGCACCAGGAGAACCTACACAGATACGCAGTATTTT.

In its sample, this clonotype was seen a few times. This chain links TRBV4-1 with TRBJ2-3; 12 nucleotides agree with TRBD2. Germline V lookup: CDR1 MGHRA, CDR2 YSYEKL. The CDR3 length is 15 residues. The ends lost 4 bases at V and 5 bases at J; junction bases unmatched: 4. The CDR3 DNA reads TGCGCCAGCAGCCTATCTAGCGGGAGGGAAGATACGCAGTATTTT. Protein: CASSLSSGREDTQYF.

V is TRBV11-2 and J is TRBJ2-3; no clear D. Trimming pared 8 bases from V and 2 bases from J, leaving 14 bases between. The CDR3 is made up of 14 amino acids. Germline V gene lookup returns CDR1 SGHAT and CDR2 FQNNGV. CDR3 residues: CASGRRQNTDTQYF. CDR3 nucleotide sequence: TGTGCCAGCGGGCGGCGGCAAAACACAGATACGCAGTATTTT.

This clonotype was detected many times. This CDR3 is missing its conserved last phenylalanine or tryptophan, likely due to a read error. No DNA is shown, since the ends of the CDR3 on it are uncertain; the CDR3 is the one TCRdb lists. The gene calls are TRBV7-9 and TRBJ1-4; the table's D gene call, TRBD1, was not cross checked with the DNA. Termini included, the CDR3 measures 9 amino acids. CDR1 and CDR2 from the germline V gene are SEHNR and FQNEAQ (reference sequence). The CDR3 here is CARRGRPWD.

This clonotype was observed many times. This rearrangement joins TRBV6-1 to TRBJ2-5; 11 bases line up with TRBD2. J gave up 3 bases and V 7 bases, and 7 bases lay outside the gene matches. The CDR3 totals 15 residues. Per germline, CDR1 MNHNS and CDR2 SASEGT. The CDR3 protein is CASTASSGGKETQYF. The CDR3 DNA reads as TGTGCCAGCACGGCGTCTAGCGGGGGGAAAGAGACCCAGTACTTC.